The TCR beta chain described here comes from a study of Ad26.COV2.S vaccination and SARS-CoV-2 variants. Looking at the study overall: The vaccine Ad26.COV2.S was put into the muscle once, or twice with 56 days between.

Germline values: CDR1 SGHRS, CDR2 YFSETQ. This CDR3 has 14 amino acids. The germline V and J ends were trimmed by 2 bases and 1 base, with 7 bases remaining between them. The treatment is: roughly 18 received Ad26.COV2.S at low or high dose, single or two shots; about 5 received placebo; per-sample allocation not given. At day 63 after the first vaccine or placebo injection, samples were drawn. What was given as vaccine was an Ad26 vector encoding Wuhan-strain SARS-CoV-2 spike. Study-wide results and limits: Vaccine recipients showed a spike-specific TCR breadth that was higher than in placebo recipients. An underestimation of total T cell responses may have resulted from the TCR breadth and depth analyses.

As concerns this clone: Its antigen remains unidentified.

Assay used: immunoSEQ multiplex PCR; TCRdb lists only in-frame clones, some missing. The table shows about 380,000 clones, with roughly four fifths occurring only once. The clonotype originates from a person between 18 and 65 years old who received the Ad26.COV2.S COVID-19 vaccine or a placebo. This material consisted of peripheral blood, taken in a trial of Ad26.COV2.S vaccine versus placebo. This chain connects TRBV5-1 to TRBJ1-5; D gene uncertain. CDR3 region: CASSLTRSNQPQHF. As DNA, the CDR3 is TGCGCCAGCAGCTTAACGAGGAGCAATCAGCCCCAGCATTTT.